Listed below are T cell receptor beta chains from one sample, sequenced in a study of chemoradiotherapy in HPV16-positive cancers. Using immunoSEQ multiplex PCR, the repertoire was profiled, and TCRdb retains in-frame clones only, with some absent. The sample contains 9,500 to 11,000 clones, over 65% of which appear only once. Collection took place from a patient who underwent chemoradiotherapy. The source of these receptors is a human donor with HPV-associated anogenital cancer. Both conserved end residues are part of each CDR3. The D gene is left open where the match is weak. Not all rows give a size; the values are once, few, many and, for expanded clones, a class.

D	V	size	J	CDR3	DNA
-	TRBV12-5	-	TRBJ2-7	CASGLPGLIGGNEQYF	TGTGCTAGTGGTTTGCCTGGGCTGATTGGGGGCAACGAGCAGTACTTC
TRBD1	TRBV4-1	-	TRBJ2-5	CASSQGAGGQETQYF	TGCGCCAGCAGCCAAGGGGCAGGGGGACAAGAGACCCAGTACTTC
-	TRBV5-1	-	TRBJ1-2	CASSFGGRTASYGYTF	TGCGCCAGCAGCTTCGGGGGGAGGACAGCCTCCTATGGCTACACCTTC
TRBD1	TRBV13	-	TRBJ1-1	CASTLGQGLGLAFF	TGTGCCAGCACCCTAGGACAGGGTTTGGGGTTGGCTTTCTTT
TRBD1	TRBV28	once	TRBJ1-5	CASRGDRAAGQPQHF	TGTGCCAGCAGAGGGGACAGGGCGGCTGGGCAGCCCCAGCATTTT
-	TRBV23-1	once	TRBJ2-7	CALGEDSSHSYEQYF	TGCGCCTTGGGGGAGGACTCTAGTCACTCCTACGAGCAGTACTTC
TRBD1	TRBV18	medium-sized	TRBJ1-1	CASSALPGTGSGNTEAFF	TGTGCCAGCTCCGCCCTTCCTGGGACAGGCTCGGGGAACACTGAAGCTTTCTTT
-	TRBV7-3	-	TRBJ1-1	CASSLEGGVKTEAFF	TGTGCCAGCAGCTTAGAGGGGGGAGTGAAAACTGAAGCTTTCTTT
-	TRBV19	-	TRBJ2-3	CASKGITDTQYF	TGTGCCAGTAAGGGCATCACAGATACGCAGTATTTT
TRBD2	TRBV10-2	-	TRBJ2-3	CASSKGLAGVDTQYF	TGCGCCAGCAGCAAGGGACTAGCGGGAGTTGATACGCAGTATTTT
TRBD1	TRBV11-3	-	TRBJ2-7	CASSPGQGSYEQYF	TGTGCCAGCAGCCCGGGACAGGGGAGCTACGAGCAGTACTTC
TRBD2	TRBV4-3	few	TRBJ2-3	CASSQEPLSGGYTDTQYF	TGCGCCAGCAGCCAAGAACCCCTTAGCGGGGGTTACACAGATACGCAGTATTTT
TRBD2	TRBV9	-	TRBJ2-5	CASSVVASGGQETQYF	TGTGCCAGCAGCGTAGTGGCTAGCGGGGGGCAAGAGACCCAGTACTTC
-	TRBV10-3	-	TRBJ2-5	CAISELWAHRETQYF	TGTGCCATCAGTGAGTTGTGGGCCCATCGGGAGACCCAGTACTTC
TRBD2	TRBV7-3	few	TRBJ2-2	CASSVLAGAGELFF	TGTGCCAGCAGCGTGCTAGCGGGAGCCGGGGAGCTGTTTTTT
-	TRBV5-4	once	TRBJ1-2	CASRGVPGNYGYTF	TGTGCCAGCAGGGGGGTTCCGGGAAACTATGGCTACACCTTC
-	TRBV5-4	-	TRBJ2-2	CASSLGGTVNTGELFF	TGTGCCAGCAGCTTGGGGGGAACGGTGAACACCGGGGAGCTGTTTTTT
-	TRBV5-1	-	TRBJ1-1	CASSSEPRAQAFF	TGCGCCAGCAGCTCCGAACCCAGGGCTCAAGCTTTCTTT
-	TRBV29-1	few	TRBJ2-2	CSVEEPGYFTGELFF	TGCAGCGTTGAAGAACCAGGGTACTTCACCGGGGAGCTGTTTTTT
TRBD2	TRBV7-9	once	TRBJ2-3	CASSRNGLDVMPQYF	TGTGCCAGCAGCCGAAATGGACTAGATGTGATGCCGCAGTATTTT
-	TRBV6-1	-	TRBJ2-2	CASTRTADTGELFF	TGTGCCAGCACCCGGACAGCTGACACCGGGGAGCTGTTTTTT
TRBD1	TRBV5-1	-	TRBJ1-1	CASSSGQVEITEAFF	TGCGCCAGCAGCTCCGGACAGGTGGAAATCACTGAAGCTTTCTTT
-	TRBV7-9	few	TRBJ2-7	CASSPGRVTYEQYF	TGTGCCAGCAGCCCGGGACGGGTTACATACGAGCAGTACTTC